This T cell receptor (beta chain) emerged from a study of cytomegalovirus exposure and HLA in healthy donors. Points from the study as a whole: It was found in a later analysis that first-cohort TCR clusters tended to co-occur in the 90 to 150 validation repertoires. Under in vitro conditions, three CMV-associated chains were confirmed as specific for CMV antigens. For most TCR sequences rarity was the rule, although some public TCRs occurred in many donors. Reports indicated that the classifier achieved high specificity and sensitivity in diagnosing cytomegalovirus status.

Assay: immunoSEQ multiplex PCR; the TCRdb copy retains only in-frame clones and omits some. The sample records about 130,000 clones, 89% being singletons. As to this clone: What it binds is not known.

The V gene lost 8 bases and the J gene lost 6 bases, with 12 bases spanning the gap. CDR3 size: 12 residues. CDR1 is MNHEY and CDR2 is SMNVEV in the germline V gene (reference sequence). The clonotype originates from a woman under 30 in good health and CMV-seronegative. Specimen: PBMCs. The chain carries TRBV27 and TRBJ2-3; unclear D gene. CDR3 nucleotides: TGTGCCAGCCGGTCTCACTCGGATACGCAGTATTTT. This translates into CASRSHSDTQYF.